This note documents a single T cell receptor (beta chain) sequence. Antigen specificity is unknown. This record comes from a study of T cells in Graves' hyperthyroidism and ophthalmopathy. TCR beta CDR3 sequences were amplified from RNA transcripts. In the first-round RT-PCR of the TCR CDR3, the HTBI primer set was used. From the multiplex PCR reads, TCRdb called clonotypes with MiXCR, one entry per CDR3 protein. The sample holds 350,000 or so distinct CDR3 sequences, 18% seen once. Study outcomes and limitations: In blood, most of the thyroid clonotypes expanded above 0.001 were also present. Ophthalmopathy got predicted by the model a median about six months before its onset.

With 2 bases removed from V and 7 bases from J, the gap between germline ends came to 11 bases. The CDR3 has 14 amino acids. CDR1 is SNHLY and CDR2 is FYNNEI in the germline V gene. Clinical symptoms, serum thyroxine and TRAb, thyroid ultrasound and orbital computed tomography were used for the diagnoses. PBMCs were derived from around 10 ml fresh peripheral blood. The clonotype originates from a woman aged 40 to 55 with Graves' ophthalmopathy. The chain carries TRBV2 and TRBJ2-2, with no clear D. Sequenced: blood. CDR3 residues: CASSEPGVNGELFF. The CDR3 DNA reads TGTGCCAGCAGTGAACCGGGCGTAAACGGGGAGCTGTTTTTT.